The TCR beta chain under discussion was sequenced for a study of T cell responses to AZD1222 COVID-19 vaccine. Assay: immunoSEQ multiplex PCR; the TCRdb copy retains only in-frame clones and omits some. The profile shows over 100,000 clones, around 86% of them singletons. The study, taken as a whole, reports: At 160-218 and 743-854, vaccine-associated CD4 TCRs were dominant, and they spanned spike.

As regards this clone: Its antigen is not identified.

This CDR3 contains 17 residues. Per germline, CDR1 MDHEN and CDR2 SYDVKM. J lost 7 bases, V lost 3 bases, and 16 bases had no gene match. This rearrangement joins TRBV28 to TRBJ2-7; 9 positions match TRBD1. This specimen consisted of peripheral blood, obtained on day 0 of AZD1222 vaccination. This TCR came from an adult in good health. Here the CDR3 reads CASSLYLLRQGESEQYF. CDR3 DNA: TGTGCCAGCAGTTTGTACTTACTACGACAGGGGGAAAGTGAGCAGTACTTC.